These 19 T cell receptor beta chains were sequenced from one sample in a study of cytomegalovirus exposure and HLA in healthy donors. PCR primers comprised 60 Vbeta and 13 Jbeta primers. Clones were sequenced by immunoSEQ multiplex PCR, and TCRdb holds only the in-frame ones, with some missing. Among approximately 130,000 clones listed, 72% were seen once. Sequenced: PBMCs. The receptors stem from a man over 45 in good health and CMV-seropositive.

CDR3 nucleotides: TGTGCCAGCTCCCCCCAGGGGGGACCCTCCTACGAGCAGTACTTC. Amino acid sequence: CASSPQGGPSYEQYF. The chain employs TRBV27 and TRBJ2-5, with D possibly matching TRBD1 (7 bases). The DNA end is a closer match to TRBJ2-7, so the J assignment may be wrong. The CDR3 runs 15 residues. CDR1 is MNHEY and CDR2 is SMNVEV in the germline V gene (reference sequence).

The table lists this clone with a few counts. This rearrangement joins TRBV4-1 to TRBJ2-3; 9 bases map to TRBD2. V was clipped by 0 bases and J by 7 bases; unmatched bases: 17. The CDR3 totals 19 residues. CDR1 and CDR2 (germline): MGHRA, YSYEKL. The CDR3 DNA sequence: TGCGCCAGCAGCCAAGATCCTGGAAGGACTAGCGTTAGCCTGAATACGCAGTATTTT. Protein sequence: CASSQDPGRTSVSLNTQYF.

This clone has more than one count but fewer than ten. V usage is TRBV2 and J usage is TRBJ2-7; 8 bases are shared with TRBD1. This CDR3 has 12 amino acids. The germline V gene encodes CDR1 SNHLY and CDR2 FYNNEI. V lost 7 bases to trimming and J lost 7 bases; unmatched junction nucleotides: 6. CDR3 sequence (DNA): TGTGCCAGCAAGGGACAGGAGATAGAGCAGTACTTC. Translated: CASKGQEIEQYF.

The CDR3 DNA follows: TGTGCCAGTAGTTTGGTGTATGAGGGCTCCTACGAGCAGTACTTC. Its translation is CASSLVYEGSYEQYF. The chain combines TRBV19 with TRBJ2-7; possible D gene TRBD2, 5 bases. CDR3 length: 15 amino acids. Germline V gives CDR1 LNHDA, CDR2 SQIVND (reference sequence). Deletions cut 5 bases from V and 0 bases from J, with 14 bases between.

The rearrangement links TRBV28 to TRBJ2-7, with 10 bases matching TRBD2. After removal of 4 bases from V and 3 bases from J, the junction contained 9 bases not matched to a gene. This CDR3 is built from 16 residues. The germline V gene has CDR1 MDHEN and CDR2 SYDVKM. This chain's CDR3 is CASSYDWASGGYEQYF. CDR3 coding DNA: TGTGCCAGCAGTTATGACTGGGCTAGCGGGGGCTACGAGCAGTACTTC.

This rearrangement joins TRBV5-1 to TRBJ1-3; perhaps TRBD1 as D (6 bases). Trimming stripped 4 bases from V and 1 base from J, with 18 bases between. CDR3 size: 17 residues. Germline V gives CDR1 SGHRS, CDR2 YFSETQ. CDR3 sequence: CASSPLAGQLSGNTIYF. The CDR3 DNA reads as TGCGCCAGCAGCCCCCTCGCAGGACAGCTATCTGGAAACACCATATATTTT.

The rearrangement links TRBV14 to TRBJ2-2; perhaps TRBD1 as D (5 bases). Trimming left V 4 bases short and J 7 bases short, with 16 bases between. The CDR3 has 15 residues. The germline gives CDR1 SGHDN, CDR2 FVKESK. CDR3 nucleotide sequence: TGTGCCAGCAGCCTTCGGCAGGGTCTTGGCGGGGAGCTGTTTTTT. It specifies CASSLRQGLGGELFF.

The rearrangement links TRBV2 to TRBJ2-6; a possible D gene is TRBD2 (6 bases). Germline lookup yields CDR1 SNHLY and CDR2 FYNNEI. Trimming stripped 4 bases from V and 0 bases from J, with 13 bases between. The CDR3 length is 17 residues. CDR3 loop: CASSARGPHSGANVLTF. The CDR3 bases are TGTGCCAGCAGTGCGCGGGGCCCTCACTCTGGGGCCAACGTCCTGACTTTC. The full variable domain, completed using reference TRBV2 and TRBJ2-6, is EPEVTQTPSHQVTQMGQEVILRCVPISNHLYFYWYRQILGQKVEFLVSFYNNEISEKSEIFDDQFSVERPDGSNFTLKIRSTKLEDSAMYFCASSARGPHSGANVLTFGAGSRLTVL.

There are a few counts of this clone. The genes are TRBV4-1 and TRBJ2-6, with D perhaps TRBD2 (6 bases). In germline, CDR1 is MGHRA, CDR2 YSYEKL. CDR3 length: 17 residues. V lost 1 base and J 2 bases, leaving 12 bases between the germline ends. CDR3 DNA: TGCGCCAGCAGCCAAGGGTTAGCGGCGACTGGGGCCAACGTCCTGACTTTC. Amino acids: CASSQGLAATGANVLTF.

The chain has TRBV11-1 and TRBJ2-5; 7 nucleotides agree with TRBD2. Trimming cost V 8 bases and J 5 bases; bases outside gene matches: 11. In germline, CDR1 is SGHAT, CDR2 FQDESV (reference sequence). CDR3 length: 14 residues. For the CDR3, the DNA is TGTGCCAGCGCCAAGGGTCGGGGAGGGGAGACCCAGTACTTC. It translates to CASAKGRGGETQYF.

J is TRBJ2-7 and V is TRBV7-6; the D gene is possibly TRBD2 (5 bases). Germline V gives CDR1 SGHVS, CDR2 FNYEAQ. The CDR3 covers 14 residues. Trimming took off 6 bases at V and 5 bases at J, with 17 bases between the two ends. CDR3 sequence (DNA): TGTGCCAGCAGTCGAACTAGTGGTCTAAACGAGCAGTACTTC. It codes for CASSRTSGLNEQYF.

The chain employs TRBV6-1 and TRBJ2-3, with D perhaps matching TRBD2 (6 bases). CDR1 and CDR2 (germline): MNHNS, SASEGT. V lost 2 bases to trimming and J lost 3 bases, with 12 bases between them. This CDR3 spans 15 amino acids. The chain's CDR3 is CASSEFGGMTDTQYF. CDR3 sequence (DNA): TGTGCCAGCAGTGAATTTGGGGGGATGACAGATACGCAGTATTTT.

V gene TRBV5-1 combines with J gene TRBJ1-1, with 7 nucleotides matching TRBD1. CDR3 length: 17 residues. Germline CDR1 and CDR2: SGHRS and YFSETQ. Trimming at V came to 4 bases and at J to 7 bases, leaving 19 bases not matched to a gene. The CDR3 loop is CASSPKGHDRASDEAFF. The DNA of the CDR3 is TGCGCCAGCAGCCCCAAAGGGCACGACAGGGCCAGCGATGAAGCTTTCTTT. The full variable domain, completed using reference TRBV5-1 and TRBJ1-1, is KAGVTQTPRYLIKTRGQQVTLSCSPISGHRSVSWYQQTPGQGLQFLFEYFSETQRNKGNFPGRFSGRQFSNSRSEMNVSTLELGDSALYLCASSPKGHDRASDEAFFGQGTRLTVV.

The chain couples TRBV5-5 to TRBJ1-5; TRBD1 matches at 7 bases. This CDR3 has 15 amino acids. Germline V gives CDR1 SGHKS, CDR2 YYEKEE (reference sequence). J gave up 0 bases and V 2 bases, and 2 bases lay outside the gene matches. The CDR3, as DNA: TGTGCCAGCAGCTTAGGGACAGATAGCAATCAGCCCCAGCATTTT. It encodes CASSLGTDSNQPQHF.

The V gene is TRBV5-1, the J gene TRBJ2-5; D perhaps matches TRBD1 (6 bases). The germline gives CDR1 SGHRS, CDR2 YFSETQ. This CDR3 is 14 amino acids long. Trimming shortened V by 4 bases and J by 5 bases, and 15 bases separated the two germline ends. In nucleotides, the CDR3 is TGCGCCAGCAGCAGGACAGATCCCGGGGAGACCCAGTACTTC. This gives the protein CASSRTDPGETQYF.

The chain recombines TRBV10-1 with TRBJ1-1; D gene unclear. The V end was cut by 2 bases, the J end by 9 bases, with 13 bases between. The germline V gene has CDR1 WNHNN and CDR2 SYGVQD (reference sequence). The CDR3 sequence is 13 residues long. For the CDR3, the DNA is TGCGCCAGCAGTGAGGGCAGGTACCGGAAAGCTTTCTTT. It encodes CASSEGRYRKAFF.

This chain's CDR3 is CASSLGSRGGEKLFF. CDR3 nucleotides: TGTGCCAGCAGCTTAGGCAGTAGGGGCGGAGAAAAACTGTTTTTT. V usage is TRBV13 and J usage is TRBJ1-4; TRBD1 is a possible D gene (5 bases). This CDR3 spans 15 amino acids. V dropped 0 bases and J dropped 8 bases, with 13 bases sitting between them. The germline gives CDR1 PRHDT, CDR2 FYEKMQ (reference sequence).

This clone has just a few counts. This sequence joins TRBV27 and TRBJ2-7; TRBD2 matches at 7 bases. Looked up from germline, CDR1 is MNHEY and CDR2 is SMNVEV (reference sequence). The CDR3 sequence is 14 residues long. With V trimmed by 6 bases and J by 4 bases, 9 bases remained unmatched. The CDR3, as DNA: TGTGCCAGCAGCCTGAAGCGGGACGGTTACGAGCAGTACTTC. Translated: CASSLKRDGYEQYF.

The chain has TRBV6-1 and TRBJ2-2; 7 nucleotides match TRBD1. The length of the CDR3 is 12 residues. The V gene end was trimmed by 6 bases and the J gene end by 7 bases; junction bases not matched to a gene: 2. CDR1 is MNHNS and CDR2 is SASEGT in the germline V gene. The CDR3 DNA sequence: TGTGCCAGCAGCAGGGGGAGCGGGGAGCTGTTTTTT. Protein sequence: CASSRGSGELFF.